This is a list of T cell receptor beta chains from one sample in a study of blood T cells in healthy people across ages. From the 5' RACE reads, TCRdb called clonotypes with MiXCR, one entry per CDR3 protein. Here the sample spans some 1.8 million distinct CDR3 sequences, roughly 43% being singletons. Sequenced material: blood. The receptors come from a human donor in good health. Each CDR3 is given with its conserved first and last residue. The D gene is left open where the match is weak. Clone sizes are given selectively: once, few, many, or a class where the clone is expanded.

D gene,V gene,J gene,clone size,CDR3 DNA,CDR3 protein
.,TRBV5-5,TRBJ2-1,.,TGTGCCACTGAGCTTGGATTAGCGCCTTCCTACAATGAGCAGTTCTTC,CATELGLAPSYNEQFF
.,TRBV12-3/TRBV12-4,TRBJ1-4,.,TGTGCCAGCAGTTTAACGTCCGGGGAACGGGATGAAAAACTGTTTTTT,CASSLTSGERDEKLFF
.,TRBV20-1,TRBJ2-7,.,TGCAGTGCTAGAGATCTGGGGGGCTCCGAGCAGTACTTC,CSARDLGGSEQYF
TRBD1,TRBV10-3,TRBJ2-7,.,TGTGCCATCGGAGGGACAGGTTCCTACGAGCAGTACTTC,CAIGGTGSYEQYF
TRBD2,TRBV29-1,TRBJ2-1,.,TGCAGCGCCGCTACATGGACTAGCGGGTACAATGAGCAGTTCTTC,CSAATWTSGYNEQFF
.,TRBV11-2,TRBJ2-1,.,TGTGCCAGCAGCTTAGGGGTACTAGCTACAATTGAGCAGTTCTTC,CASSLGVLATIEQFF
.,TRBV7-2,TRBJ1-2,.,TGTGCCAGCAGCTTAGAAGGGACGGAGTTAAATGGCTACACCTTC,CASSLEGTELNGYTF
.,TRBV24-1,TRBJ2-7,.,TGTGCCAGCCGGGCCCGTAGGGCAAACGAGCAGTACTTC,CASRARRANEQYF
.,TRBV20-1,TRBJ2-7,once,TGCAGTGCTCGGGATCTACTTTACGAGCAGTACTTC,CSARDLLYEQYF
.,TRBV24-1,TRBJ1-4,.,TGTGCCACCAGGGCTTGGACGGTGAATGAAAAACTGTTTTTT,CATRAWTVNEKLFF
TRBD2,TRBV20-1,TRBJ2-5,.,TGCAGTGCTAAGGGCGCTAGCGGGGCCCTGACCCAGTACTTC,CSAKGASGALTQYF
TRBD2,TRBV10-3,TRBJ2-7,few,TGTGCCATCAGTGAGCGGGGGGACGAGCAGTACTTC,CAISERGDEQYF
.,TRBV6-5,TRBJ2-3,.,TGTGCCAGCACCAGGGGTTTCACAGATACGCAGTATTTT,CASTRGFTDTQYF
.,TRBV11-3,TRBJ2-1,.,TGTGCCAGCAGCTTAAGCTCCTCGGTGGGAAGCTCCTACAATGAGCAGTTCTTC,CASSLSSSVGSSYNEQFF